This entry describes one TCR beta chain. Its cognate antigen is unknown. The sample originates from a study of cytomegalovirus exposure and HLA in healthy donors. Findings of the study overall: It was likely that a cluster of highly shared sequence variants was a sequencing artifact. On later analysis, the bulk of CMV-associated TCR beta chains appeared to be HLA-restricted. The authors later found HLA-associated TCR beta chains more clonally expanded than equally common others.

The PCR made use of 60 Vbeta and 13 Jbeta primers. Sequenced by immunoSEQ multiplex PCR; TCRdb stores in-frame clones only, minus some. The sample gives over 200,000 clones, about two thirds of which show up once; 2.6% is in the top ten. The TCR comes from a man aged 35 to 55 in good health and CMV-seropositive. Material: PBMCs.

The CDR3 here is CASSLYGRGTYEQYF. The CDR3 nucleotides are TGTGCCAGCAGCTTGTATGGCAGGGGGACCTACGAGCAGTACTTC. The chain links TRBV5-8 to TRBJ2-7, with 7 nucleotides matching TRBD1. J was trimmed by 2 bases and V by 1 base; bases with no gene match: 6. The V gene's germline CDR1 is SGHTS and CDR2 YDEGEE. The CDR3 is 15 amino acids. Combining the CDR3 with reference TRBV5-8 and TRBJ2-7 gives the whole variable domain EAGVTQSPTHLIKTRGQQATLRCSPISGHTSVYWYQQALGLGLQFLLWYDEGEERNRGNFPPRFSGRQFPNYSSELNVNALELEDSALYLCASSLYGRGTYEQYFGPGTRLTVT.